The present TCR beta chain was sequenced within a study of shared clonotypes between healthy human individuals. The CDR3 consists of 15 residues. Germline CDR1 reads MNHEY; CDR2 reads SVGAGI. Between the trimmed V and J ends, which lost 6 bases and 1 base, there was a span of 15 bases. Terminally differentiated effector memory CD45RA+ cells were excluded by CCR7 positive selection of CD45RO-negative cells. The table came from immunoSEQ multiplex PCR; TCRdb's copy has only in-frame clones and leaves some out. Of under 850,000 clones in the sample, approximately 92% are singletons; the top ten hold approximately 25%.

The J gene is TRBJ1-1, the V gene TRBV6-5, with D tentatively TRBD1 (6 bases). Sequencing was done on a sample of naive CD8+ T cells sorted from blood. The receptor was isolated from a man aged 25-45 years in good health. This CDR3 is CASSPFKGGNTEAFF. The CDR3 coding sequence is TGTGCCAGCAGCCCATTCAAAGGGGGGAACACTGAAGCTTTCTTT.